This T cell receptor (beta chain) was observed in a study of blood T cell repertoires in COVID-19. As for the study in general: Sample material is recorded as cDNA or gDNA derived from T cells, B-cell-depleted T cells, or PBMCs.

In the original analysis: Estimation of nucleated cell counts relied on the amplification of reference gene primers. Sequencing used immunoSEQ multiplex PCR; TCRdb keeps in-frame clones, though not all of them. D and trimming were read from the DNA, whereas the V and J calls and clone size are those reported in that table. The sample consists of about 340,000 clones, roughly 85% of them appearing once. Only a few counts were recorded for this clone. Participants spanned ages about 18 to 89 years and resided in fewer than 30 US areas. Cohorts were assigned according to the clinical history that participants reported. Sequencing used PBMCs or T cells enriched from blood (not recorded which). This TCR came from a woman in her thirties or forties with acute COVID-19.

The CDR3 bases are TGTGCCAGTTCCGGGACAGATTCCTACGAGCAGTACTTC. Translated, it gives CASSGTDSYEQYF. The chain recombines TRBV3-1 (or the pseudogene TRBV3-2) with TRBJ2-7, with 7 bases aligning to TRBD1. This CDR3 region has 13 residues. Germline assignment: CDR1 LGHDT and CDR2 YNNKEL (reference sequence). J gave up 1 base and V 9 bases, and 6 bases lay outside the gene matches.